Listed below are T cell receptor beta chains from one sample, sequenced in a study of blood T cell repertoires in COVID-19. Method: immunoSEQ multiplex PCR; TCRdb's copy keeps in-frame clones and lacks some. The sample has over 85,000 clones; 65% to 90% are singletons. Sequencing was performed on peripheral blood. Every receptor here comes from a man aged 60 to 75 with acute or convalescent COVID-19. Each CDR3 is given with its conserved first and last residue. A D gene is named only where the DNA matches it firmly. Clone size, where shown, is once, few, many, or a class for clones that have expanded.

j_gene,v_gene,abundance,d_gene,CDR3aa,CDR3nt
TRBJ1-3,TRBV24-1,NA,NA,CATSDEGALGNTIYF,TGTGCCACCAGTGATGAAGGGGCGTTGGGAAACACCATATATTTT
TRBJ1-1,TRBV15,NA,NA,CATSRQLDGEAFF,TGTGCCACCAGCAGACAACTTGACGGGGAAGCTTTCTTT
TRBJ2-7,TRBV3-1/TRBV3-2,NA,TRBD1,CASSLGQGGSYEQYF,TGTGCCAGCAGCCTCGGACAGGGGGGTTCGTACGAGCAGTACTTC
TRBJ2-5,TRBV7-8,once,TRBD1,CASSLGYRGLEETQYF,TGTGCCAGCAGCTTAGGTTACAGGGGGTTGGAAGAGACCCAGTACTTC
TRBJ1-3,TRBV13,NA,TRBD1,CASSARDRGNTIYF,TGTGCCAGCAGCGCCCGGGACAGAGGAAACACCATATATTTT
TRBJ2-1,TRBV7-2,NA,NA,CASGGARNEQFF,TGTGCCAGCGGGGGGGCCCGCAATGAGCAGTTCTTC
TRBJ2-7,TRBV28,NA,NA,CASSTQGGSYEQYF,TGTGCCAGCAGCACCCAGGGAGGCTCCTACGAGCAGTACTTC
TRBJ1-3,TRBV5-4,NA,NA,CASSSNIGGSTTSGNTIYF,TGTGCCAGCAGCTCCAATATAGGGGGTTCTACGACCTCTGGAAACACCATATATTTT
TRBJ1-6,TRBV15,NA,TRBD1,CATSRVYGTGDSPLHF,TGTGCCACCAGCAGAGTATACGGGACAGGGGATTCACCCCTCCACTTT
TRBJ1-2,TRBV6-5,NA,NA,CASSYSGGSDGYTF,TGTGCCAGCAGTTACTCGGGCGGGAGTGATGGCTACACCTTC
TRBJ2-7,TRBV15,NA,TRBD1,CATSTGQGALSYEQYF,TGTGCCACCAGCACTGGACAGGGGGCCCTCTCCTACGAGCAGTACTTC
TRBJ1-2,TRBV5-1,NA,NA,CASSLSANYGYTF,TGCGCCAGCAGCTTATCAGCGAACTATGGCTACACCTTC
TRBJ2-2,TRBV6-6,NA,TRBD2,CASSTTSGGAGELFF,TGTGCCAGCAGTACGACTAGCGGGGGGGCCGGGGAGCTGTTTTTT
TRBJ1-1,TRBV7-8,NA,TRBD1,CASSQGDRGTEAFF,TGTGCCAGCAGCCAGGGGGACAGGGGCACTGAAGCTTTCTTT
TRBJ1-5,TRBV29-1,NA,TRBD1,CSVGQGNQPQHF,TGCAGCGTGGGACAGGGAAATCAGCCCCAGCATTTT
TRBJ1-2,TRBV28,NA,NA,CASSYPRNGYTF,TGTGCCAGCAGCTACCCACGAAATGGCTACACCTTC
TRBJ1-6,TRBV5-1,NA,NA,CASSLALRQVNSPLHF,TGCGCCAGCAGCCTGGCCTTACGACAGGTCAATTCACCCCTCCACTTT
TRBJ1-1,TRBV28,NA,TRBD1,CASSIQGEDTEAFF,TGTGCCAGCAGTATTCAGGGGGAGGACACTGAAGCTTTCTTT